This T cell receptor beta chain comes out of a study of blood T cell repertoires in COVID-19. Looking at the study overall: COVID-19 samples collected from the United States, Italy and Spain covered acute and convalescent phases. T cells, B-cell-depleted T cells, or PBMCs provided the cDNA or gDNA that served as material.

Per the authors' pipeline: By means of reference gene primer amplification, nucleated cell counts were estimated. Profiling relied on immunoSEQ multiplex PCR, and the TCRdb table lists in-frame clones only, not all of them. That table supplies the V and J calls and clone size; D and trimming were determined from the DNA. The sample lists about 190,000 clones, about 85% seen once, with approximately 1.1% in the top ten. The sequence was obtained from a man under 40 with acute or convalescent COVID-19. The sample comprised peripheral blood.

DNA for the CDR3: TGTGCCAGCAGCATGACAGGGCGGCATAAAGAGACCCAGTACTTC. Its translation is CASSMTGRHKETQYF. The chain joins TRBV5-6 to TRBJ2-5; 7 bases are shared with TRBD1. Germline V lookup: CDR1 SGHDT, CDR2 YYEEEE. There are 15 residues in the CDR3. J gave up 3 bases and V 4 bases, and 9 bases lay outside the gene matches.